This T cell receptor (beta chain) is from a study of cytomegalovirus exposure and HLA in healthy donors. Across the whole study: In an earlier analysis, some 110 million unique TCR beta sequences were found from some 200 million T cells.

Whole-study results and caveats: In a later analysis, HLA-associated beta chains showed higher expansion and lower generation probabilities than comparable chains.

The primer mix had 60 Vbeta and 13 Jbeta primers. Assay: immunoSEQ multiplex PCR; the TCRdb copy retains only in-frame clones and omits some. The table lists 95,000 to 150,000 clones, about three quarters of them singletons, with roughly 5.9% in the top ten. Healthy bone marrow donors made up the donor group. V was cut by 1 base and J by 0 bases, with 12 bases left in between. The germline CDR1 and CDR2 sequences are SGDLS and YYNGEE. The CDR3 runs to 16 residues. A remark on this clone: Its antigen is not known.

Sequencing was performed on PBMCs. This chain links TRBV9 with TRBJ2-3; TRBD1 is a possible D gene (7 bases). The origin of this receptor is a woman aged 40-49 years in good health and CMV-seronegative. CDR3 in DNA: TGTGCCAGCAGCGTACAGGGGGAGGTTAGCACAGATACGCAGTATTTT. Its translation: CASSVQGEVSTDTQYF.